Listed below are T cell receptor beta chains from one sample, sequenced in a study of cytomegalovirus exposure and HLA in healthy donors. Method: immunoSEQ multiplex PCR; TCRdb's copy keeps in-frame clones and lacks some. The sample lists 130,000 or so clones; around 77% were seen once. Source material: PBMCs. The receptors stem from an older woman in good health and CMV-seronegative. CDR3s include the opening cysteine and the closing phenylalanine or tryptophan. A D gene is named only where the DNA matches it firmly. Clone size is shown for a subset of rows, as once, few, many or a class of expanded clone.

>NA|NA|TRBV18|TRBJ2-1
TGTGCCAGCTCAGGGGCTAGACCTAGCTCCTACAATGAGCAGTTCTTC
CASSGARPSSYNEQFF
>NA|TRBD1|TRBV5-4|TRBJ1-1
TGTGCCAGCAGCTACAGGGGTGGGAACACTGAAGCTTTCTTT
CASSYRGGNTEAFF
>NA|TRBD1|TRBV19|TRBJ2-1
TGTGCCAGTAGTATAGATGCCGGGACAGGCCGCTACAATGAGCAGTTCTTC
CASSIDAGTGRYNEQFF
>NA|TRBD2|TRBV11-2|TRBJ2-1
TGTGCCAGCAGCTGGACTAGCGGGGGGGCCGGGGAGCAGTTCTTC
CASSWTSGGAGEQFF
>few|NA|TRBV9|TRBJ2-3
TGTGCCAGCAGCGTAGTTGGGAAGGGGACAGATACGCAGTATTTT
CASSVVGKGTDTQYF
>NA|TRBD2|TRBV5-1|TRBJ2-3
TGCGCCAGCAGCCCTACATCGGGGGGGAACACAGATACGCAGTATTTT
CASSPTSGGNTDTQYF
>NA|NA|TRBV28|TRBJ1-5
TGTGCCAGCGACGGGTTCGGCACCCAGCATTTT
CASDGFGTQHF
>NA|TRBD1|TRBV28|TRBJ2-2
TGTGCCAGCAGTATGGACAGGCTCGGGGAGCTGTTTTTT
CASSMDRLGELFF
>few|NA|TRBV7-9|TRBJ1-1
TGTGCCAGCAGTCAGGACACGATGAACACTGAAGCTTTCTTT
CASSQDTMNTEAFF
>NA|NA|TRBV28|TRBJ2-1
TGTGCCAGCAGTTTACGGAGGGGGCGCGATGAGCAGTTCTTC
CASSLRRGRDEQFF
>NA|TRBD2|TRBV5-1|TRBJ2-3
TGCGCCAGCAGCTTGGGCGCCGGGACTAGCGGGGGAGATACGCAGTATTTT
CASSLGAGTSGGDTQYF
>NA|NA|TRBV6-1|TRBJ1-2
TGTGCCAGCAGTGTCGACTGGGGCTACACCTTC
CASSVDWGYTF
>NA|TRBD1|TRBV28|TRBJ2-7
TGTGCCAGCAGTTTAAACAGGGGTTCCTCCTACGAGCAGTACTTC
CASSLNRGSSYEQYF
>NA|TRBD2|TRBV19|TRBJ2-1
TGTGCCAGTAGTATTTCTAGCGGGAGACCCTACAATGAGCAGTTCTTC
CASSISSGRPYNEQFF
>NA|TRBD1|TRBV7-9|TRBJ2-5
TGTGCCAGCAGCAAGGGTATGGGACAGGTGGAGACCCAGTACTTC
CASSKGMGQVETQYF
>NA|TRBD1|TRBV27|TRBJ1-4
TGTGCCAGCAGTCTAGGGACAGGGGGCCGAAAACTGTTTTTT
CASSLGTGGRKLFF
>NA|TRBD1|TRBV15|TRBJ2-1
TGTGCCACCAGCAGTAGGCGGACAGGGGGGATCAATGAGCAGTTCTTC
CATSSRRTGGINEQFF
>NA|NA|TRBV19|TRBJ2-2
TGTGCCAGTAGACCGGCAGGGCGCGTAGACACCGGGGAGCTGTTTTTT
CASRPAGRVDTGELFF
>NA|TRBD1|TRBV4-2|TRBJ2-5
TGTGCCAGCAGCCAAGACTCAGCCAGGGGGCAAGAGACCCAGTACTTC
CASSQDSARGQETQYF
>once|TRBD1|TRBV7-9|TRBJ1-5
TGTGCCAGCAGCTTAGCGACAGGGTCAGTACCCAATCAGCCCCAGCATTTT
CASSLATGSVPNQPQHF
>NA|TRBD1|TRBV28|TRBJ1-2
TGTGCCAGCAGTTTGGGGACAGGGTTGAACCGTGGCTACACCTTC
CASSLGTGLNRGYTF
>NA|TRBD1|TRBV14|TRBJ2-7
TGTGCCAGCAGCCCGAGGGACAGGGTTGTCCACGAGCAGTACTTC
CASSPRDRVVHEQYF
>few|TRBD1|TRBV6-6|TRBJ1-1
TGTGCCAGCAGCTTGGACAGGGCGGTCTCTGAAGCTTTCTTT
CASSLDRAVSEAFF